This T cell receptor beta chain was sequenced in a study of blood T cell repertoires in COVID-19. TCRdb's copy holds only in-frame clones and misses some; the assay was immunoSEQ multiplex PCR. The table lists about 480,000 clones, over 75% of them singletons, with approximately 1.8% in the top ten. This sequence originates from a woman aged 40 to 55 who had recovered from COVID-19. Sequencing was carried out using PBMCs or T cells enriched from blood (not recorded which).

In DNA form, the CDR3 reads TGTGCCAGCAGCTTAGCGCAAAACAGGGTTCAGAACACTGAAGCTTTCTTT. Protein: CASSLAQNRVQNTEAFF. V is TRBV7-6 and J is TRBJ1-1; D may be TRBD1 (6 bases). This CDR3 region has 17 residues. Germline CDR1 is SGHVS and CDR2 is FNYEAQ. Trimming stripped 0 bases from V and 1 base from J, with 15 bases between.